This passage covers 25 T cell receptor beta chains from one sample sequenced in a study of blood T cell repertoires in COVID-19. Some clones are missing from TCRdb's copy, which holds only in-frame ones; the method was immunoSEQ multiplex PCR. The table shows around 110,000 clones, with approximately 80% occurring only once. The source material was peripheral blood. Source of these receptors: a man older than 75 with COVID-19, enrolled during active disease.

Turning to this clone: One end of the junction is discordant with germline, which a read error may explain. Written as DNA, the CDR3 is TGTGCCGGCAGTTATGGGATTAGCGGGAGTCCCAGCACAGATACGCAGTATTTT. It encodes CAGSYGISGSPSTDTQYF. The gene calls are TRBV6-2 or TRBV6-3 and TRBJ2-3; 9 nucleotides match TRBD2. Germline loops: CDR1 MNHEY, CDR2 SVGEGT. This CDR3 comprises 18 residues.

This clone occurred a few times. This rearrangement joins TRBV7-3 to TRBJ1-2; 12 nucleotides agree with TRBD1. Per germline, CDR1 SGHTA and CDR2 FQGTGA. The CDR3 has 16 amino acids. J gave up 6 bases and V 5 bases, and 10 bases lay outside the gene matches. CDR3 sequence: CASSSFPGQGADGYTF. The CDR3 nucleotides read TGTGCCAGCAGCAGCTTTCCGGGACAGGGGGCGGATGGCTACACCTTC. Using reference TRBV7-3 and TRBJ1-2 for the parts outside the CDR3, the full variable domain is GAGVSQTPSNKVTEKGKYVELRCDPISGHTALYWYRQSLGQGPEFLIYFQGTGAADDSGLPNDRFFAVRPEGSVSTLKIQRTERGDSAVYLCASSSFPGQGADGYTFGSGTRLTVV.

This sequence joins TRBV30 and TRBJ2-6, with 10 bases that match TRBD1. Germline values: CDR1 GTSNPN, CDR2 SVGIG (reference sequence). CDR3 length: 17 residues. V lost 4 bases and J lost 2; bases outside the gene matches: 8. The CDR3 loop reads CAWNRDRGGAGANVLTF. CDR3 coding DNA: TGTGCCTGGAACCGGGACAGGGGAGGGGCTGGGGCCAACGTCCTGACTTTC.

This chain uses TRBV19 with TRBJ1-1; tentative D call: TRBD1 (5 bases). This CDR3 comprises 14 residues. Looked up from germline, CDR1 is LNHDA and CDR2 is SQIVND (reference sequence). V was clipped by 8 bases and J by 3 bases, with 16 bases between them. This chain's CDR3 is CASARQTLYTEAFF. In DNA form, the CDR3 reads TGTGCCAGTGCGAGACAGACGTTGTACACTGAAGCTTTCTTT.

This clone was detected a few times. This chain joins TRBV7-8 and TRBJ2-2, with TRBD1 matching over 8 bases. Germline V gene sequence: CDR1 SGHVS, CDR2 FQNEAQ. Germline trimming cut 4 bases from V and 5 bases from J; bases unmatched to any gene: 6. CDR3 length equals 15 residues. The CDR3 bases are TGTGCCAGCAGCTCCCGGGACAGGAGGACCGGGGAGCTGTTTTTT. Translating gives CASSSRDRRTGELFF.

The genes are TRBV7-3 and TRBJ2-1; TRBD1 matches at 9 bases. This CDR3 region has 13 residues. Germline V gene sequence: CDR1 SGHTA, CDR2 FQGTGA. After removal of 3 bases from V and 8 bases from J, the junction contained 2 bases not matched to a gene. The DNA for the CDR3 is TGTGCCAGCAGCTTTACAGGGGGCTATGAGCAGTTCTTC. Translating it yields CASSFTGGYEQFF.

This sequence joins TRBV3-1 (or the pseudogene TRBV3-2) and TRBJ1-5, with a possible D match to TRBD1 (5 bases). Trimming took 0 bases from V and 7 from J, leaving 13 bases between them. From germline, CDR1 is LGHDT and CDR2 YNNKEL (reference sequence). This CDR3 has 15 residues. The DNA for the CDR3 is TGTGCCAGCAGCCAAGATTCGGGGGGAGGGCAGCCCCAGCATTTT. Protein sequence: CASSQDSGGGQPQHF.

A few counts support this clone. This chain uses TRBV11-2 with TRBJ2-1; TRBD2 might be the D (6 bases). This CDR3 region has 16 residues. CDR1 is SGHAT and CDR2 is FQNNGV in the germline V gene. V was cut by 2 bases and J by 3 bases, with 14 bases left in between. CDR3 nucleotides: TGTGCCAGCAGCTTAAATCGACTAGTTTTCTACAATGAGCAGTTCTTC. Amino acids: CASSLNRLVFYNEQFF.

The gene calls are TRBV29-1 and TRBJ1-2; D is uncertain. Trimming left V 2 bases short and J 2 bases short, with 6 bases between. The CDR3 extends over 12 amino acids. Germline loops: CDR1 SQVTM, CDR2 ANQGSEA. CDR3 amino acids: CSVETDNYGYTF. The CDR3 region has the DNA TGCAGCGTTGAAACAGACAACTATGGCTACACCTTC.

This chain connects TRBV9 to TRBJ2-1; D unresolved. The CDR3 extends over 12 amino acids. Germline-derived CDR1 and CDR2 are SGDLS and YYNGEE. V was trimmed by 2 bases and J by 8 bases, leaving 8 bases between them. CDR3 in DNA: TGTGCCAGCAGCGTGGTACATGATGAGCAGTTCTTC. Protein: CASSVVHDEQFF.

This clone has more than one count but fewer than ten. The V call is TRBV5-5, the J call TRBJ2-1; D is uncertain. Per germline, CDR1 SGHKS and CDR2 YYEKEE (reference sequence). V lost 1 base, J lost 1 base, and 9 bases lay in between. The CDR3 totals 15 residues. The CDR3 reads CASSLLATSYNEQFF. CDR3 sequence (DNA): TGTGCCAGCAGCTTGTTGGCGACTTCCTACAATGAGCAGTTCTTC.

The V call is TRBV9, the J call TRBJ2-5, with TRBD2 matching over 9 bases. Germline CDR1 SGDLS, CDR2 YYNGEE. After removal of 3 bases from V and 4 bases from J, the junction contained 7 bases not matched to a gene. This CDR3 has 15 amino acids. CDR3 coding DNA: TGTGCCAGCAGCGGCGGGACTAGCCGGGGAGAGACCCAGTACTTC. It specifies CASSGGTSRGETQYF.

The V and J genes are TRBV5-1 and TRBJ2-1; possible D gene TRBD2, 6 bases. V dropped 0 bases and J dropped 8 bases, with 30 bases sitting between them. Per the germline V gene, CDR1 is SGHRS and CDR2 is YFSETQ. CDR3 length: 20 amino acids. The CDR3 protein is CASSLEAGRWVALERDEQFF. CDR3 sequence (DNA): TGCGCCAGCAGCTTGGAGGCGGGGAGATGGGTCGCGCTGGAGCGCGATGAGCAGTTCTTC.

This rearrangement joins TRBV7-9 to TRBJ1-1; D gene uncertain. The germline CDR1 and CDR2 sequences are SEHNR and FQNEAQ (reference sequence). There are 13 residues in the CDR3. Trimming cost V 1 base and J 5 bases, with 8 bases left between them. The CDR3 coding sequence is TGTGCCAGCAGCTTAGTGAGGGAAACTGAAGCTTTCTTT. The encoded protein is CASSLVRETEAFF.

The chain uses TRBV30 and TRBJ2-7, with D tentatively TRBD1 (6 bases). Germline CDR1 and CDR2: GTSNPN and SVGIG (reference sequence). V was pared by 5 bases and J by 7 bases, with 15 bases between. CDR3 length: 12 residues. CDR3 amino acids: CAWGAGAHEQYF. The CDR3 DNA follows: TGTGCCTGGGGGGCAGGGGCTCATGAGCAGTACTTC. Together with reference TRBV30 and TRBJ2-7, the CDR3 gives the full variable domain: SQTIHQWPATLVQPVGSPLSLECTVEGTSNPNLYWYRQAAGRGLQLLFYSVGIGQISSEVPQNLSASRPQDRQFILSSKKLLLSDSGFYLCAWGAGAHEQYFGPGTRLTVT.

V and J are TRBV30 and TRBJ1-4, with a possible D match to TRBD1 (5 bases). The CDR3 length is 13 residues. Trimming shortened V by 5 bases and J by 1 base, and 8 bases separated the two germline ends. CDR1 is GTSNPN, CDR2 SVGIG, per germline (reference sequence). In DNA, the CDR3 is TGTGCCTGGCAGGGTGGAACTAATGAAAAACTGTTTTTT. It codes for CAWQGGTNEKLFF.

This clone has more than one count but fewer than ten. The chain couples TRBV7-8 to TRBJ1-2; 8 nucleotides line up with TRBD1. The CDR3 runs to 15 residues. The V segment lost 2 bases and the J segment 1 base; nucleotides outside the gene matches: 3. Germline V lookup: CDR1 SGHVS, CDR2 FQNEAQ. The CDR3, as DNA: TGTGCCAGCAGCTTATTACAGGGGGTTAACTATGGCTACACCTTC. Translated: CASSLLQGVNYGYTF.

The J gene is TRBJ1-2, the V gene TRBV5-6, with D possibly matching TRBD1 (5 bases). CDR1 and CDR2 (germline): SGHDT, YYEEEE. Trimming took 1 base from V and 1 from J, leaving 11 bases between them. The CDR3 runs 15 residues. CDR3: CASSLRGHLNYGYTF. CDR3 bases: TGTGCCAGCAGCTTGCGAGGACATCTTAACTATGGCTACACCTTC. Variable domain in full (rest from reference TRBV5-6 and TRBJ1-2): DAGVTQSPTHLIKTRGQQVTLRCSPKSGHDTVSWYQQALGQGPQFIFQYYEEEERQRGNFPDRFSGHQFPNYSSELNVNALLLGDSALYLCASSLRGHLNYGYTFGSGTRLTVV.

V gene TRBV18 combines with J gene TRBJ2-5; maybe TRBD2 (5 bases). V lost 3 bases to trimming and J lost 3 bases, with 11 bases between them. The CDR3 has 14 residues. CDR1 and CDR2 from the germline V gene are KGHSH and LQKENI. The CDR3 reads CASSPPDWKETQYF. The CDR3 DNA sequence: TGTGCCAGCTCACCCCCGGACTGGAAAGAGACCCAGTACTTC. Based on the CDR3 plus reference TRBV18 and TRBJ2-5, the full variable domain is NAGVMQNPRHLVRRRGQEARLRCSPMKGHSHVYWYRQLPEEGLKFMVYLQKENIIDESGMPKERFSAEFPKEGPSILRIQQVVRGDSAAYFCASSPPDWKETQYFGPGTRLLVL.

The sample holds one count of this clone. The CDR3 DNA reads TGTGCCAGCAGTATACCGGGACAGGGGGTCTCACCCCTCCACTTT. It specifies CASSIPGQGVSPLHF. V usage is TRBV28 and J usage is TRBJ1-6; 11 bases are shared with TRBD1. Germline lookup yields CDR1 MDHEN and CDR2 SYDVKM. The CDR3 covers 15 residues. With V trimmed by 5 bases and J by 10 bases, 7 bases remained unmatched.

This clone has a single count. The chain employs TRBV9 and TRBJ1-1, with 8 bases aligning to TRBD1. Trimming at V came to 0 bases and at J to 3 bases, leaving 10 bases not matched to a gene. This CDR3 has 17 residues. Germline V lookup: CDR1 SGDLS, CDR2 YYNGEE. Written as DNA, the CDR3 is TGTGCCAGCAGCGTAGCTGGGGCAGGGGGCCAGGACACTGAAGCTTTCTTT. Its protein product is CASSVAGAGGQDTEAFF.

As DNA, the CDR3 is TGTGCCAGCAGCTTAAGGGGACAGGGGTTAAATGAGCAGTTCTTC. It encodes CASSLRGQGLNEQFF. The V call is TRBV7-9, the J call TRBJ2-1; TRBD1 agrees at 10 bases. The trim removed 2 bases at V and 7 bases at J, leaving 5 bases unmatched. The CDR3 consists of 15 residues. CDR1 is SEHNR and CDR2 is FQNEAQ in the germline V gene (reference sequence).

The chain carries TRBV30 and TRBJ1-2; D gene ambiguous. CDR1 GTSNPN and CDR2 SVGIG come from the germline V gene (reference sequence). The V end lost 4 bases, the J end lost 0 bases, and 12 bases lay between the germline ends. The CDR3 consists of 14 residues. The CDR3 DNA sequence: TGTGCCTGGATCGGAGGTTTTCCTAACTATGGCTACACCTTC. The encoded protein is CAWIGGFPNYGYTF.

This chain joins TRBV10-2 and TRBJ2-1; D call uncertain. Germline CDR1 WSHSY, CDR2 SAAADI. Trimming removed 3 bases from V and 4 bases from J, with 16 bases in between. The CDR3 length is 16 residues. CDR3 sequence reads: CASSDARSHLYNEQFF. The CDR3, as DNA: TGCGCCAGCAGTGATGCGAGGTCACACCTTTACAATGAGCAGTTCTTC.

The chain employs TRBV11-2 and TRBJ1-1; no firm D call. This CDR3 is 14 amino acids long. The germline V gene encodes CDR1 SGHAT and CDR2 FQNNGV. Trimming stripped 5 bases from V and 2 bases from J, with 12 bases between. The CDR3: CASSQEGTNTEAFF. The CDR3 bases are TGTGCCAGCAGCCAAGAGGGTACTAACACTGAAGCTTTCTTT.